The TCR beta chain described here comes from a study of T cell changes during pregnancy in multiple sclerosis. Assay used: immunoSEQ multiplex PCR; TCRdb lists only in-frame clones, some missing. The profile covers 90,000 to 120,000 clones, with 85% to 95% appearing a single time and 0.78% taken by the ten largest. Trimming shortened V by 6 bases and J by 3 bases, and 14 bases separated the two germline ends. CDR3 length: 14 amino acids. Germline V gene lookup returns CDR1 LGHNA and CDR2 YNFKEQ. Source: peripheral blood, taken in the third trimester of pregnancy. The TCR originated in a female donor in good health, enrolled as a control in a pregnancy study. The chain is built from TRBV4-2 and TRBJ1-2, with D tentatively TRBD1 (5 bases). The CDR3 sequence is CASSPDISYYGYTF. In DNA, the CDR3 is TGTGCCAGCAGTCCGGACATCTCATACTATGGCTACACCTTC.